Sequencing of this T cell receptor (beta chain) was carried out in a study of human T cells and chemical hapten exposure. Study results and limitations: PT1 expanded TCR counts and patch test score correlated positively.

V dropped 1 base and J dropped 0 bases, with 10 bases sitting between them. The CDR3 is 16 amino acids. This clonotype occurred a few times. Its antigen is still unknown. In TCRdb, the RACE reads were re-called with MiXCR into one record per CDR3 protein. The repertoire includes around 75,000 distinct CDR3 sequences, approximately 10% of them detected once, and about 4% sits in the top ten. Time point meaning: patch test 1, 2 weeks after DPC sensitization. This sample's treatment: therapeutic diphenylcyclopropenone sensitization with weekly scalp DPC. Each patch-test visit's blood sample preceded patch application. Total RNA was isolated from unfractionated whole blood.

The TCR was taken from a woman aged 55-75 years with alopecia areata. Some clones in this sample may be carry-over from other donors' samples. The chain combines TRBV12-3 or TRBV12-4 with TRBJ1-3; no firm D call. Sequenced material: whole blood, taken in connection with sensitization to the hapten diphenylcyclopropenone (DPC). CDR3 loop: CASSLVVWSSGNTIYF. For the CDR3, the DNA is TGTGCCAGCAGTTTAGTGGTGTGGAGCTCTGGAAACACCATATATTTT.